This T cell receptor (beta chain) came from a study of blood T cell repertoires in COVID-19 (dated by TCRdb to the early 2020s). About the investigation overall: Samples from collaborators originated in the United States, Italy and Spain and spanned both the acute and convalescent phases of COVID-19. Sample metadata almost always included a de-identified subject ID, COVID-19 status, age in years and sex. The dataset comprised deeply sampled blood TCRbeta repertoires from subjects exposed to, actively infected with, or recovered from COVID-19. The material from the prospective study consisted of cDNA or gDNA derived from T cells, B-cell-depleted T cells, or PBMCs. Where available, HLA class I and class II types were obtained from metadata supplied by the sample provider rather than from assay-based typing. The repertoires were made available in a free public database intended to serve as a resource for research on the immune response to SARS-CoV-2. The samples were drawn from two sources: the first 160 participants of the ongoing ImmuneRACE study, and some 1,300 subjects contributed by 6 global collaborators.

The investigation overall reported the following: How much clinical and demographic metadata was included differed by source and by participant, and the metadata was provided uncurated.

As for this clone: Its antigen is not yet known. No much larger clone is present one base from it, and per-base qualities are unavailable.

The germline V gene provides CDR1 KGHSH and CDR2 LQKENI. V and J are trimmed by 3 bases and 8 bases, and the gene matches miss 7 bases of the junction. Measured from the cysteine to the phenylalanine, the CDR3 is 16 residues long. The entry retains the CDR3 DNA only, 48 bases that are in frame from base 1. TCRbeta CDR3 regions were amplified from genomic DNA using the immunoSEQ Assay, a bias-controlled multiplex PCR. The authors' pipeline ran thus. The number of nucleated cells in each sample was estimated from the amplification of reference gene primers within the assay. To quantify the absolute abundance of each unique TCRbeta CDR3 rearrangement, sequence reads were collapsed and filtered. For each sample, productive Simpson clonality was calculated as the square root of Simpson's diversity index over productive rearrangements. This immuneACCESS table, as held by TCRdb, lists in-frame sequences with V and J called but not all clones. Of the missing ones, under half trace to an unresolved V gene in checked studies; the others have no known cause. That table is the source of V, J and clone size, and D and trimming were worked out from the DNA. Recorded for this sample are 200,000 to 250,000 clones; roughly 87% of them occurred a single time. The top ten clones comprise about 12% of the sample.

Samples from volunteer blood donors who had recovered from COVID-19 were contributed by a second Seattle source. Each collaborating institution followed its own protocols to collect whole blood in K2EDTA tubes. For TCRbeta analysis, collaborator samples were shipped as frozen whole blood, as isolated PBMCs, or as DNA extracted from either sample type. The material sequenced was peripheral blood. In this chain, TRBV18 is recombined with TRBJ1-6; 10 bases in the middle match TRBD1. The receptor's source is a young woman who had recovered from COVID-19. In nucleotide form, the sequence is TGTGCCAGCTCACCGAGGGGACAGGGGACGGATTCACCCCTCCACTTT. Its protein product is CASSPRGQGTDSPLHF.